The 17 T cell receptor beta chains below come from one sample, sequenced in a study of T-cell reconstitution after alpha-beta-depleted transplantation in children. Using unique molecular identifiers, the investigators prepared the TCRbeta library. TCRdb independently ran MiXCR on the PCR reads; one entry per CDR3 protein. The sample records roughly 350,000 distinct CDR3 sequences, approximately 10% being singletons. This material consisted of PBMCs from the stem cell graft donor, taken from the stem cell graft. Receptors were obtained from a human donor who donated a stem cell graft to a child with acute lymphoblastic leukemia.

The V and J genes are TRBV6-2 or TRBV6-3 and TRBJ2-7, with D perhaps TRBD2 (5 bases). The germline V and J ends were trimmed by 5 bases and 9 bases, with 26 bases remaining between them. Germline CDR1 and CDR2: MNHEY and SVGEGT. The CDR3 extends over 16 amino acids. CDR3 DNA sequence: TGTGCCAGCAGTAACGAACGACTAACGGGAATCCTTCTGCAGTACTTC. Its protein is CASSNERLTGILLQYF.

This chain links TRBV4-1 with TRBJ1-5; TRBD1 matches 9 bases. The CDR3 covers 15 residues. V shed 4 bases and J 4 bases; nucleotides not matched to a gene: 5. CDR1 is MGHRA and CDR2 is YSYEKL in the germline V gene. CDR3 DNA sequence: TGCGCCAGCAGCCGGGACAGGGATGGAAATCAGCCCCAGCATTTT. Residues: CASSRDRDGNQPQHF.

There are a few counts of this clonotype. This chain uses TRBV7-3 with TRBJ2-5; 8 nucleotides agree with TRBD1. Unmatched junction bases numbered 5, after V lost 1 base and J lost 7 bases. The CDR3 runs 14 residues. The germline gives CDR1 SGHTA, CDR2 FQGTGA. The CDR3 loop reads CASSLKRTGTTQYF. As DNA, the CDR3 is TGTGCCAGCAGCTTAAAGCGGACAGGGACGACCCAGTACTTC.

This rearrangement joins TRBV7-9 to TRBJ2-1; the D gene is possibly TRBD2 (6 bases). The CDR3 runs 17 residues. Germline V gives CDR1 SEHNR, CDR2 FQNEAQ (reference sequence). The ends were cut back, 5 bases at V and 0 bases at J, with 17 bases in the middle. CDR3 sequence (DNA): TGTGCCAGCAGCCCTCCGCCGCTAGCGCACTCCTACAATGAGCAGTTCTTC. Translated: CASSPPPLAHSYNEQFF.

This clonotype was counted between two and nine times. The chain links TRBV15 to TRBJ1-4; tentative D call: TRBD1 (5 bases). This CDR3 contains 17 residues. In germline, CDR1 is LNHNV, CDR2 YYDKDF (reference sequence). Trimming removed 2 bases at V and 2 bases at J, with 15 bases between. CDR3 sequence reads: CATSRPGDHITNEKLFF. CDR3 nucleotide sequence: TGTGCCACCAGCAGACCGGGGGACCATATCACTAATGAAAAACTGTTTTTT.

The gene calls are TRBV7-9 and TRBJ2-1; D uncertain. The germline V and J ends were trimmed by 6 bases and 5 bases, with 8 bases remaining between them. The CDR3 totals 12 residues. The germline V gene encodes CDR1 SEHNR and CDR2 FQNEAQ (reference sequence). The CDR3 here is CASREADNEQFF. The CDR3 region has the DNA TGTGCCAGCAGAGAGGCAGACAATGAGCAGTTCTTC.

The V gene is TRBV12-3 or TRBV12-4, the J gene TRBJ2-1; D uncertain. The CDR3 is made up of 14 amino acids. V was cut by 1 base and J by 9 bases, with 13 bases left in between. CDR3: CASSLDADAAEQFF. In DNA form, the CDR3 reads TGTGCCAGCAGTTTAGATGCGGACGCGGCTGAGCAGTTCTTC.

J is TRBJ2-7 and V is TRBV5-4; 12 bases map to TRBD2. This CDR3 is built from 13 residues. Per germline, CDR1 SGHNT and CDR2 YYREEE (reference sequence). Trimming removed 9 bases from V and 6 bases from J; junction bases left unmatched: 7. The CDR3 loop reads CATGLAGLAEQYF. The DNA for the CDR3 is TGTGCCACCGGACTAGCGGGATTGGCCGAGCAGTACTTC.

This chain joins TRBV7-2 and TRBJ2-3; TRBD2 agrees at 10 bases. Germline assignment: CDR1 SGHTA and CDR2 FQGNSA. The CDR3 is 16 residues long. Trimming took 1 base from V and 1 from J; bases not matched to a gene: 2. The CDR3 sequence: CASSLVGTSGTDTQYF. CDR3 sequence (DNA): TGTGCCAGCAGCTTAGTGGGGACTAGCGGCACAGATACGCAGTATTTT. Filled out from reference TRBV7-2 and TRBJ2-3, the complete variable domain reads GAGVSQSPSNKVTEKGKDVELRCDPISGHTALYWYRQSLGQGLEFLIYFQGNSAPDKSGLPSDRFSAERTGGSVSTLTIQRTQQEDSAVYLCASSLVGTSGTDTQYFGPGTRLTVL.

There are a few counts of this clonotype. V is TRBV4-3 and J is TRBJ2-7; TRBD2 agrees at 8 bases. J was trimmed by 4 bases and V by 0 bases; bases with no gene match: 11. This CDR3 has 17 residues. Germline V gene lookup returns CDR1 LGHNA and CDR2 YSLEER. CDR3: CASSQDRELRGVYEQYF. CDR3 nucleotides: TGCGCCAGCAGCCAAGATCGAGAGTTGCGGGGGGTTTACGAGCAGTACTTC.

The sample holds many counts of this clonotype. The chain employs TRBV12-5 and TRBJ2-3; unclear D gene. Germline V gene sequence: CDR1 LGHNT, CDR2 FRNRAP. The CDR3 is 13 residues long. V was trimmed by 5 bases and J by 6 bases, leaving 12 bases between them. This chain's CDR3 is CASGHPNTDTQYF. As DNA, the CDR3 is TGTGCTAGTGGTCACCCCAACACCGATACGCAGTATTTT.

The chain recombines TRBV4-3 with TRBJ2-3; no clear D. The CDR3 has 16 amino acids. Germline CDR1 and CDR2: LGHNA and YSLEER. Trimming took 0 bases from V and 2 from J, leaving 12 bases between them. CDR3 residues: CASSQDPSYPTDTQYF. DNA of the CDR3: TGCGCCAGCAGCCAAGATCCCTCTTACCCCACAGATACGCAGTATTTT.

This clonotype was seen a handful of times. This chain links TRBV12-3 or TRBV12-4 with TRBJ2-7, with 9 bases aligning to TRBD2. J gave up 4 bases and V 5 bases, and 6 bases lay outside the gene matches. The CDR3 contains 14 residues. CDR3 sequence (DNA): TGTGCCAGCAGTCCCGGGACTAGCTTTTACGAGCAGTACTTC. Its protein is CASSPGTSFYEQYF.

This clonotype was detected only a few times. The V gene is TRBV5-5, the J gene TRBJ1-6; D ambiguous. This CDR3 is built from 12 residues. Trimming took off 6 bases at V and 10 bases at J, with 11 bases between the two ends. Germline lookup yields CDR1 SGHKS and CDR2 YYEKEE (reference sequence). CDR3 nucleotides: TGTGCCAGCAACATACAGAGATCACCCCTCCACTTT. Translated: CASNIQRSPLHF.

The genes are TRBV6-2 or TRBV6-3 and TRBJ1-1, with 9 bases matching TRBD1. V was pared by 2 bases and J by 1 base, with 11 bases of the junction left unmatched. The CDR3 consists of 18 residues. Germline V gene lookup returns CDR1 MNHEY and CDR2 SVGEGT. DNA of the CDR3: TGTGCCAGCAGTTACCGGCCCGGGACAGGGCTGCAGAACACTGAAGCTTTCTTT. Protein sequence: CASSYRPGTGLQNTEAFF.

This clonotype came up many times. CDR3 nucleotides: TGTGCCAGCAGCCCCCGCTCGACGGAGCAGTTCTTC. Its translation is CASSPRSTEQFF. This rearrangement joins TRBV14 to TRBJ2-1; no clear D gene. From germline, CDR1 is SGHDN and CDR2 FVKESK. This CDR3 has 12 amino acids. The ends were cut back, 4 bases at V and 10 bases at J, with 11 bases in the middle.

This clonotype was found a few times. The rearrangement joins TRBV6-5 to TRBJ1-6, with a tentative D call TRBD1 (5 bases). Trimming took 0 bases from V and 12 from J, leaving 6 bases between them. The CDR3 has 12 residues. CDR1 is MNHEY, CDR2 SVGAGI, per germline. This CDR3 is CASSYSGGPLHF. CDR3 sequence (DNA): TGTGCCAGCAGTTACTCGGGGGGACCCCTCCACTTT.